These 17 T cell receptor beta chains were sequenced from one sample in a study of immune evolution from preneoplasia to lung adenocarcinoma. Method: immunoSEQ multiplex PCR; TCRdb's copy keeps in-frame clones and lacks some. The sample has more than 12,000 clones, 81% seen once. Sequenced material: FFPE minimally invasive lung adenocarcinoma tissue. Receptors were obtained from a person aged 55-80 years with lung adenocarcinoma.

This clone was picked up a small number of times. The V call is TRBV11-3, the J call TRBJ1-3, with D hard to call. Germline loops: CDR1 SGHNT, CDR2 YENEEA. The V end lost 4 bases, the J end lost 2 bases, and 12 bases lay between the germline ends. This CDR3 is built from 15 residues. The CDR3, as DNA: TGTGCCAGCAGCTATGTCGCTGCAGCTGGAAACACCATATATTTT. Amino acids: CASSYVAAAGNTIYF. The complete variable domain, with remaining parts taken from reference TRBV11-3 and TRBJ1-3, reads EAGVVQSPRYKIIEKKQPVAFWCNPISGHNTLYWYLQNLGQGPELLIRYENEEAVDDSQLPKDRFSAERLKGVDSTLKIQPAELGDSAVYLCASSYVAAAGNTIYFGEGSWLTVV.

This chain joins TRBV7-2 and TRBJ2-5, with D unclear. The CDR3 length is 14 residues. The germline CDR1 and CDR2 sequences are SGHTA and FQGNSA. V was cut by 5 bases and J by 4 bases, with 14 bases left in between. CDR3 amino acids: CASSPWAGRETQYF. CDR3 coding DNA: TGTGCCAGCAGCCCATGGGCAGGTCGAGAGACCCAGTACTTC.

This chain uses TRBV30 with TRBJ2-2; unclear D gene. V was pared by 0 bases and J by 2 bases, with 7 bases between. Per germline, CDR1 GTSNPN and CDR2 SVGIG (reference sequence). This CDR3 has 14 amino acids. CDR3 residues: CAWSVLDNTGELFF. In nucleotides, the CDR3 is TGTGCCTGGAGTGTACTGGATAACACCGGGGAGCTGTTTTTT. The full variable domain, its missing parts supplied by reference TRBV30 and TRBJ2-2, is SQTIHQWPATLVQPVGSPLSLECTVEGTSNPNLYWYRQAAGRGLQLLFYSVGIGQISSEVPQNLSASRPQDRQFILSSKKLLLSDSGFYLCAWSVLDNTGELFFGEGSRLTVL.

The V and J genes are TRBV4-2 and TRBJ2-5, with D maybe TRBD1 (6 bases). Germline V gives CDR1 LGHNA, CDR2 YNFKEQ. CDR3 length equals 14 residues. Trimming stripped 3 bases from V and 5 bases from J, with 13 bases between. The CDR3 sequence: CASSHPGAGETQYF. The CDR3 DNA is TGTGCCAGCAGCCACCCAGGGGCTGGTGAGACCCAGTACTTC.

The rearrangement uses TRBV5-1 and TRBJ2-2, with a tentative D call TRBD2 (6 bases). The CDR3 loop spans 18 amino acids. Trimming stripped 3 bases from V and 2 bases from J, with 20 bases between. Germline assignment: CDR1 SGHRS and CDR2 YFSETQ. CDR3 bases: TGCGCCAGCAGCTCGGGACTTCCGAACCATCATAACACCGGGGAGCTGTTTTTT. It translates to CASSSGLPNHHNTGELFF. The full variable domain, in which reference TRBV5-1 and TRBJ2-2 provide the parts outside the CDR3, is KAGVTQTPRYLIKTRGQQVTLSCSPISGHRSVSWYQQTPGQGLQFLFEYFSETQRNKGNFPGRFSGRQFSNSRSEMNVSTLELGDSALYLCASSSGLPNHHNTGELFFGEGSRLTVL.

This chain joins TRBV5-8 and TRBJ2-7, with D unresolved. There are 12 residues in the CDR3. CDR1 and CDR2 from the germline V gene are SGHTS and YDEGEE. V shed 1 base and J shed 7 bases, with 9 bases lying between them. The CDR3 spells CASSLRSFEQYF. The CDR3 region has the DNA TGTGCCAGCAGCTTGAGGTCTTTTGAGCAGTACTTC.

In the case of this clone: The sample contains more than one DNA sequence encoding this CDR3. V and J are TRBV5-4 and TRBJ2-3; D is undetermined. Germline-derived CDR1 and CDR2 are SGHNT and YYREEE (reference sequence). Trimming shortened V by 0 bases and J by 4 bases, and 3 bases separated the two germline ends. This CDR3 comprises 12 residues. This CDR3 is CASSLGADTQYF. Written as DNA, the CDR3 is TGTGCCAGCAGCTTGGGAGCAGATACGCAGTATTTT.

This clone was detected a few times. Here the CDR3 reads CASSPQGLNTEAFF. CDR3 DNA: TGTGCCAGCTCACCACAGGGGCTGAACACTGAAGCTTTCTTT. The rearrangement joins TRBV18 to TRBJ1-1; D might be TRBD1 (5 bases). The CDR3 covers 14 residues. The germline CDR1 and CDR2 sequences are KGHSH and LQKENI. V lost 1 base to trimming and J lost 0 bases, with 6 bases between them.

This clone has just a few counts. CDR3 sequence: CSVGEGNQPQHF. The CDR3 bases are TGCAGCGTTGGTGAGGGTAATCAGCCCCAGCATTTT. V and J are TRBV29-1 and TRBJ1-5; D unclear. Germline CDR1 reads SQVTM; CDR2 reads ANQGSEA. Trimming removed 4 bases at V and 4 bases at J, with 8 bases between. The CDR3 loop spans 12 amino acids. Combining the CDR3 with reference TRBV29-1 and TRBJ1-5 gives the whole variable domain SAVISQKPSRDICQRGTSLTIQCQVDSQVTMMFWYRQQPGQSLTLIATANQGSEATYESGFVIDKFPISRPNLTFSTLTVSNMSPEDSSIYLCSVGEGNQPQHFGDGTRLSIL.

V is TRBV11-1 and J is TRBJ2-7, with TRBD1 matching 7 bases. V trimming: 3 bases; J trimming: 7 bases; junction bases outside the gene matches: 9. This CDR3 is 14 amino acids long. Per germline, CDR1 SGHAT and CDR2 FQDESV (reference sequence). The CDR3 region is CASSLRQGFREQYF. CDR3 nucleotides: TGTGCCAGCAGCTTGAGACAGGGTTTCCGGGAGCAGTACTTC.

This clone was counted between two and nine times. DNA for the CDR3: TGTGCCAGCAGCCAACGAGTAGCGGGTTACGAGCAGTACTTC. It translates to CASSQRVAGYEQYF. The chain links TRBV4-2 to TRBJ2-7, with 7 bases that match TRBD2. V trimming: 2 bases; J trimming: 4 bases; junction bases outside the gene matches: 5. This CDR3 has 14 residues. The V gene's germline CDR1 is LGHNA and CDR2 YNFKEQ.

The gene calls are TRBV18 and TRBJ1-1; perhaps TRBD1 as D (6 bases). Germline assignment: CDR1 KGHSH and CDR2 LQKENI. Trimming cost V 3 bases and J 1 base, with 6 bases left between them. CDR3 length equals 13 residues. As DNA, the CDR3 is TGTGCCAGCTCACCGGGACAGAACACTGAAGCTTTCTTT. Translation: CASSPGQNTEAFF.

The genes are TRBV7-9 and TRBJ2-1; 7 bases match TRBD2. Losses at the gene ends were 1 base for V and 6 bases for J; bases not matched to a gene: 18. This CDR3 contains 19 residues. In germline, CDR1 is SEHNR, CDR2 FQNEAQ (reference sequence). The CDR3 sequence is CASSLGRRELGVVGNEQFF. In DNA form, the CDR3 reads TGTGCCAGCAGCTTAGGACGGCGGGAGTTGGGGGTTGTTGGCAATGAGCAGTTCTTC.

About this clone itself: Compared with germline, one end of the junction differs, possibly owing to a read error. This rearrangement joins TRBV28 to TRBJ2-5, with D unclear. Germline values: CDR1 MDHEN, CDR2 SYDVKM. The CDR3 consists of 11 residues. CDR3 in DNA: TGTGCCAACAGTAAGGGAGAGACCCAGTACTTC. It is translated as CANSKGETQYF.

The chain links TRBV4-3 to TRBJ2-5, with 8 bases lining up with TRBD1. The germline CDR1 and CDR2 sequences are LGHNA and YSLEER. Unmatched junction bases numbered 0, after V lost 0 bases and J lost 3 bases. The CDR3 is made up of 14 amino acids. The CDR3 protein is CASSQEDREETQYF. The CDR3 DNA reads TGCGCCAGCAGCCAAGAGGACAGGGAAGAGACCCAGTACTTC.

Only one count was recorded for this clone. The chain is built from TRBV18 and TRBJ2-7; 9 positions match TRBD1. This CDR3 comprises 15 residues. CDR1 is KGHSH, CDR2 LQKENI, per germline. Losses at the gene ends were 4 bases for V and 6 bases for J; bases not matched to a gene: 10. DNA of the CDR3: TGTGCCAGCTCACTACCCGCGGGACAGGGAAGCGAGCAGTACTTC. Residues: CASSLPAGQGSEQYF.

The gene calls are TRBV6-1 and TRBJ1-3; D ambiguous. The CDR3 is made up of 12 amino acids. Germline values: CDR1 MNHNS, CDR2 SASEGT. Trimming left V 4 bases short and J 6 bases short, with 7 bases between. The CDR3 spells CASSGEVNTIYF. The CDR3, as DNA: TGTGCCAGCAGTGGCGAAGTAAACACCATATATTTT.